The next 3 T cell receptor beta chains were all read from a single sample in a study of molecular identifiers for immune sequencing clone quantification. A single record per CDR3 protein comes from TCRdb applying MiXCR to the PCR reads. The sample records approximately 320,000 distinct CDR3 sequences, about 22% being singletons. Sequenced material: naive CD8+ T cells from blood, with Jurkat cell RNA spiked in. Subset defined: FACS-sorted CD8+CD4-CCR7+CD45RA+ naive T cells. The source is a human donor in good health. Some libraries in this study had Jurkat cell RNA spiked in.

V gene TRBV7-9 combines with J gene TRBJ2-2; no reliable D call. The germline gives CDR1 SEHNR, CDR2 FQNEAQ (reference sequence). The V end lost 5 bases, the J end lost 9 bases, and 19 bases lay between the germline ends. This CDR3 has 15 residues. The CDR3 sequence is CASSLWQSGQRELFF. CDR3 coding DNA: TGTGCCAGCAGCCTCTGGCAGTCCGGGCAGAGGGAGCTGTTTTTT.

In the case of this clonotype: In this CDR3 the conserved last residue, phenylalanine or tryptophan, is missing, so a read error is likely. The chain employs TRBV7-6 and TRBJ2-3; D remains unclear. CDR3 size: 12 residues. Trimming shortened V by 4 bases and J by 7 bases, and 9 bases separated the two germline ends. The germline V gene encodes CDR1 SGHVS and CDR2 FNYEAQ. CDR3 DNA: TGTGCCAGCAGCTCTAACCCGTATACGCAGTATCTT. Residues: CASSSNPYTQYL.

This clonotype was picked up a small number of times. V is TRBV6-5 and J is TRBJ1-6; D not certain. The CDR3 is 13 amino acids. CDR1 is MNHEY and CDR2 is SVGAGI in the germline V gene. The ends were cut back, 5 bases at V and 7 bases at J, with 9 bases in the middle. Here the CDR3 DNA reads TGTGCCAGCAGTCCCAACGTCAATTCACCCCTCCACTTT. The encoded protein is CASSPNVNSPLHF.